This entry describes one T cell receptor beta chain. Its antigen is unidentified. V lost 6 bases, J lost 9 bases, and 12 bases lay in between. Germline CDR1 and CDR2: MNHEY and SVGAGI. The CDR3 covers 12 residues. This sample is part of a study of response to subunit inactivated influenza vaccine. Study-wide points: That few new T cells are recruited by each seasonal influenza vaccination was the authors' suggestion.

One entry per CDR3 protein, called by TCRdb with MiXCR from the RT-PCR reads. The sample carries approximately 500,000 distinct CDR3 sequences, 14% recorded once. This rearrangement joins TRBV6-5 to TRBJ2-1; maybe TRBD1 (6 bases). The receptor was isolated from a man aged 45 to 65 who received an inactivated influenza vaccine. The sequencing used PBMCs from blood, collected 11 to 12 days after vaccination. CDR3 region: CASSRRGSEQFF. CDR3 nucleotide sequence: TGTGCCAGCAGCCGAAGGGGGAGTGAGCAGTTCTTC.